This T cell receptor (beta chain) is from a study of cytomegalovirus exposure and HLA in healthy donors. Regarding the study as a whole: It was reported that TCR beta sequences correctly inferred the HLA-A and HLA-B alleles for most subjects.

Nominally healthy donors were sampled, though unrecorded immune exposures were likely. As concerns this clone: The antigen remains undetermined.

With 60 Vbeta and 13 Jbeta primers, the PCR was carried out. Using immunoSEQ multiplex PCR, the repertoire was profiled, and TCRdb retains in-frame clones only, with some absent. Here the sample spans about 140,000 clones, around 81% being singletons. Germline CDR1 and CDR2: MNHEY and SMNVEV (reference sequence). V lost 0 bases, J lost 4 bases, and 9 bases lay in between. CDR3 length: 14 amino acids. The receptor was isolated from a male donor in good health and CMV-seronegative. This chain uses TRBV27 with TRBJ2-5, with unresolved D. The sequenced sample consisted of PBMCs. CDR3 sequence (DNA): TGTGCCAGCAGTTTATCGAGTTCTCCAGAGACCCAGTACTTC. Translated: CASSLSSSPETQYF.